A selection of T cell receptor beta chains follows, all from one sample in a study of blood T cell repertoires in COVID-19. TCRdb's table, derived via immunoSEQ multiplex PCR, lists solely in-frame clones and lacks some. The sample carries roughly 68,000 clones, approximately 89% recorded once. The sequenced sample was peripheral blood. These receptors all come from a woman between 50 and 59 years old with active COVID-19. Each CDR3 is given with its conserved first and last residue. The D gene is left open where the match is weak. The size entry is marked missing in some rows and otherwise reads once, few, many or a size class.

CDR3nt: TGTGCCTGGAGTGTACAAGCGGGATTCTACGAGCAGTACTTC
CDR3aa: CAWSVQAGFYEQYF
d_gene: TRBD2
j_gene: TRBJ2-7
abundance: -
v_gene: TRBV30

CDR3nt: TGCGCCAGCAGCTTTCAACTAGCGGGAAGCTCCTACGAGCAGTACTTC
CDR3aa: CASSFQLAGSSYEQYF
d_gene: TRBD2
j_gene: TRBJ2-7
abundance: -
v_gene: TRBV5-1

CDR3nt: TGTGCCAGCAGCGCGACAGTTAATTCACCCCTCCACTTT
CDR3aa: CASSATVNSPLHF
d_gene: -
j_gene: TRBJ1-6
abundance: -
v_gene: TRBV7-9

CDR3nt: TGTGCCAGCAGTGCTGTTAGAGTCGAATTCTGGAGCAATCAGCCCCAGCATTTT
CDR3aa: CASSAVRVEFWSNQPQHF
d_gene: -
j_gene: TRBJ1-5
abundance: -
v_gene: TRBV2

CDR3nt: TGTGCCAGTAGTAGGTCCGGGTTCTCTGGAAACACCATATATTTT
CDR3aa: CASSRSGFSGNTIYF
d_gene: -
j_gene: TRBJ1-3
abundance: few
v_gene: TRBV19

CDR3nt: TGTGCCAGCAGCCAAGATAGTCGGGGAAGTAATGAAAAACTGTTTTTT
CDR3aa: CASSQDSRGSNEKLFF
d_gene: -
j_gene: TRBJ1-4
abundance: -
v_gene: TRBV4-2

CDR3nt: TGCAGCGCGGGACTAGCGGGAGAGTATGAGCAGTTCTTC
CDR3aa: CSAGLAGEYEQFF
d_gene: TRBD2
j_gene: TRBJ2-1
abundance: -
v_gene: TRBV29-1

CDR3nt: TGTGCCAGCAGCTCTATAGCGGGAGCCTACAATGAGCAGTTCTTC
CDR3aa: CASSSIAGAYNEQFF
d_gene: TRBD2
j_gene: TRBJ2-1
abundance: -
v_gene: TRBV5-5

CDR3nt: TGTGCCAGCAGCCTACGACTAGCGGGAGGGCCTAAGTACTTC
CDR3aa: CASSLRLAGGPKYF
d_gene: TRBD2
j_gene: TRBJ2-7
abundance: -
v_gene: TRBV5-6

CDR3nt: TGCAGCGTTCTTATTCTAGCGGGAGGGCAGTTCTTC
CDR3aa: CSVLILAGGQFF
d_gene: TRBD2
j_gene: TRBJ2-1
abundance: -
v_gene: TRBV29-1

CDR3nt: TGTGCCAGCGGAGACAGGGCGTCCGGAAACACCATATATTTT
CDR3aa: CASGDRASGNTIYF
d_gene: TRBD1
j_gene: TRBJ1-3
abundance: -
v_gene: TRBV7-9

CDR3nt: TGCGCCAGCAGCTTTGCGACAGGGCGAGGGGGCGACACTGAAGCTTTCTTT
CDR3aa: CASSFATGRGGDTEAFF
d_gene: TRBD1
j_gene: TRBJ1-1
abundance: -
v_gene: TRBV5-1

CDR3nt: TGCAGTGCTAGTAGGGACAGGGGTGTCCACAATGAGCAGTTCTTC
CDR3aa: CSASRDRGVHNEQFF
d_gene: TRBD1
j_gene: TRBJ2-1
abundance: -
v_gene: TRBV20-1

CDR3nt: TGTGCCATCAGTCCTAGCGGGACTGACGAGCAGTACTTC
CDR3aa: CAISPSGTDEQYF
d_gene: TRBD2
j_gene: TRBJ2-7
abundance: -
v_gene: TRBV10-3

CDR3nt: TGTGCCAGCAGTGGCTACAGGGGGCAGGGTACCGGGGAGCTGTTTTTT
CDR3aa: CASSGYRGQGTGELFF
d_gene: TRBD1
j_gene: TRBJ2-2
abundance: -
v_gene: TRBV6-1

CDR3nt: TGTGCCAGCAGTGAAGGACTAGCTAGCGATGAGCAGTTCTTC
CDR3aa: CASSEGLASDEQFF
d_gene: TRBD2
j_gene: TRBJ2-1
abundance: -
v_gene: TRBV6-4

CDR3nt: TGCGCCAGCAGCTCCGGGACTAGCGGAGGCTACAATGAGCAGTTCTTC
CDR3aa: CASSSGTSGGYNEQFF
d_gene: TRBD2
j_gene: TRBJ2-1
abundance: once
v_gene: TRBV5-1

CDR3nt: TGTGCCAGCAGCTGGGGACAGGGGAGGATTGCTGAAGCTTTCTTT
CDR3aa: CASSWGQGRIAEAFF
d_gene: TRBD1
j_gene: TRBJ1-1
abundance: -
v_gene: TRBV5-6

CDR3nt: TGTGCCAGCAGCTATCAGGCCACCTACGAGCAGTACTTC
CDR3aa: CASSYQATYEQYF
d_gene: -
j_gene: TRBJ2-7
abundance: once
v_gene: TRBV11-2

CDR3nt: TGTGCCAGCACAAACCCCGGGACAGGGGACGCTGGCTACACCTTC
CDR3aa: CASTNPGTGDAGYTF
d_gene: TRBD1
j_gene: TRBJ1-2
abundance: -
v_gene: TRBV7-8

CDR3nt: TGTGCCACCAGCAGAGAACAGGGCCACTACGAGCAGTACTTC
CDR3aa: CATSREQGHYEQYF
d_gene: -
j_gene: TRBJ2-7
abundance: -
v_gene: TRBV15

CDR3nt: TGTGCCAGCGGGGCCCCTGCTGGGGCCAACGTCCTGACTTTC
CDR3aa: CASGAPAGANVLTF
d_gene: -
j_gene: TRBJ2-6
abundance: -
v_gene: TRBV9

CDR3nt: TGTGCCAGCAGTGACAGGGATGGAAACATTCAGTACTTC
CDR3aa: CASSDRDGNIQYF
d_gene: TRBD1
j_gene: TRBJ2-4
abundance: -
v_gene: TRBV11-2

CDR3nt: TGTGCCAGTAGTATTTTCCGGGGCGGGGTTAGCAATCAGCCCCAGCATTTT
CDR3aa: CASSIFRGGVSNQPQHF
d_gene: -
j_gene: TRBJ1-5
abundance: medium-sized
v_gene: TRBV19

CDR3nt: TGTGCCACCAGTGATTTCGGCTACATGGGGGGGGAGACCCAGTACTTC
CDR3aa: CATSDFGYMGGETQYF
d_gene: TRBD2
j_gene: TRBJ2-5
abundance: -
v_gene: TRBV24-1

CDR3nt: TGTGCCAGCAGCTCAACAACGCGACAGAACACCGGGGAGCTGTTTTTT
CDR3aa: CASSSTTRQNTGELFF
d_gene: -
j_gene: TRBJ2-2
abundance: few
v_gene: TRBV7-9

CDR3nt: TGTGCCAGCAACTCCCCGGACAGGGTAGATTCACCCCTCCACTTT
CDR3aa: CASNSPDRVDSPLHF
d_gene: TRBD1
j_gene: TRBJ1-6
abundance: -
v_gene: TRBV28

CDR3nt: TGTGCCAGCAGCTTTAGGACTAGCGGGAGTTGGGCAGATACGCAGTATTTT
CDR3aa: CASSFRTSGSWADTQYF
d_gene: TRBD2
j_gene: TRBJ2-3
abundance: -
v_gene: TRBV9

CDR3nt: TGTGCCAGCAGGTCACCTCCGGGGCGGGGTAACACTGAAGCTTTCTTT
CDR3aa: CASRSPPGRGNTEAFF
d_gene: -
j_gene: TRBJ1-1
abundance: -
v_gene: TRBV28

CDR3nt: TGCGCCAGTGGACTAGCGGGAACAGATACGCAGTATTTT
CDR3aa: CASGLAGTDTQYF
d_gene: TRBD2
j_gene: TRBJ2-3
abundance: -
v_gene: TRBV5-1

CDR3nt: TGTGCCAGCAGCTGGAGGGGGCGCAGCACAGATACGCAGTATTTT
CDR3aa: CASSWRGRSTDTQYF
d_gene: -
j_gene: TRBJ2-3
abundance: -
v_gene: TRBV11-2